Following are 21 T cell receptor beta chains from one sample sequenced in a study of T cell responses to AZD1222 COVID-19 vaccine. Measured with immunoSEQ multiplex PCR; TCRdb has only the in-frame clones, and not every one. The sample comprises some 110,000 clones, 75% to 90% of which are singletons, and approximately 4.4% rests with the top ten. Specimen: peripheral blood, collected 28 days after the second AZD1222 dose. The receptors were gathered from an adult who received the AZD1222 COVID-19 vaccine.

CDR3 nucleotides: TGCGCCAGCAGCTTGAGGGTCCAGACAGGGAATGACGGCTACACCTTC. The encoded protein is CASSLRVQTGNDGYTF. The rearrangement links TRBV5-1 to TRBJ1-2; the match to TRBD1 covers 7 bases. Germline assignment: CDR1 SGHRS and CDR2 YFSETQ. There are 16 residues in the CDR3. Trimming cost V 1 base and J 8 bases; bases outside gene matches: 14.

This chain uses TRBV30 with TRBJ2-7; D uncertain. The length of the CDR3 is 13 residues. The germline gives CDR1 GTSNPN, CDR2 SVGIG (reference sequence). Deletions cut 0 bases from V and 2 bases from J, with 8 bases between. DNA for the CDR3: TGTGCCTGGAGTGTTGGAGCAGCCTACGAGCAGTACTTC. Translating it yields CAWSVGAAYEQYF.

The chain uses TRBV4-3 and TRBJ2-7, with 8 bases matching TRBD1. CDR1 is LGHNA, CDR2 YSLEER, per germline. The CDR3 extends over 17 amino acids. The ends lost 0 bases at V and 4 bases at J; junction bases unmatched: 11. CDR3 loop: CASSQDSVGQGHYEQYF. CDR3 nucleotides: TGCGCCAGCAGCCAAGACTCCGTTGGACAGGGTCATTACGAGCAGTACTTC.

A few counts support this clone. V is TRBV5-1 and J is TRBJ1-2; 10 bases are shared with TRBD1. This CDR3 has 14 residues. V lost 4 bases and J lost 7; bases outside the gene matches: 7. CDR1 and CDR2 from the germline V gene are SGHRS and YFSETQ. DNA for the CDR3: TGCGCCAGCAGCACACTGGACAGGGGGGGTGGCTACACCTTC. As protein: CASSTLDRGGGYTF.

This clone showed up just once. V and J are TRBV19 and TRBJ2-1; 7 bases match TRBD2. Germline loops: CDR1 LNHDA, CDR2 SQIVND (reference sequence). The ends lost 2 bases at V and 5 bases at J; junction bases unmatched: 6. The CDR3 is 15 amino acids. The CDR3, as DNA: TGTGCCAGTAGTATAATCTCGGGGGGTCACAATGAGCAGTTCTTC. Protein sequence: CASSIISGGHNEQFF.

V and J are TRBV5-1 and TRBJ2-7; the match to TRBD2 covers 8 bases. The CDR3 loop spans 16 amino acids. The germline CDR1 and CDR2 sequences are SGHRS and YFSETQ. The V segment lost 5 bases and the J segment 6 bases; nucleotides outside the gene matches: 16. As DNA, the CDR3 is TGCGCCAGCAGGCTTACCCCTCCGGGACTAGAGACCGAGCAGTACTTC. Translating it yields CASRLTPPGLETEQYF.

The chain has TRBV27 and TRBJ1-2; TRBD1 matches at 7 bases. Losses at the gene ends were 5 bases for V and 8 bases for J; bases not matched to a gene: 17. The CDR3 loop spans 16 amino acids. CDR1 and CDR2 (germline): MNHEY, SMNVEV (reference sequence). CDR3 amino acids: CASSPTPGTVLRGYTF. CDR3 nucleotides: TGTGCCAGCAGTCCAACCCCCGGGACAGTCCTTAGGGGCTACACCTTC.

The chain is built from TRBV5-1 and TRBJ1-2; D gene unclear. Germline CDR1 SGHRS, CDR2 YFSETQ. With 5 bases removed from V and 4 bases from J, the gap between germline ends came to 15 bases. The CDR3 is 14 residues long. CDR3 amino acids: CASSLSGSFYGYTF. CDR3 nucleotide sequence: TGCGCCAGCAGTTTATCCGGATCCTTCTATGGCTACACCTTC. Combining the CDR3 with reference TRBV5-1 and TRBJ1-2 gives the whole variable domain KAGVTQTPRYLIKTRGQQVTLSCSPISGHRSVSWYQQTPGQGLQFLFEYFSETQRNKGNFPGRFSGRQFSNSRSEMNVSTLELGDSALYLCASSLSGSFYGYTFGSGTRLTVV.

V and J are TRBV12-3 or TRBV12-4 and TRBJ1-2; the D is unclear. This CDR3 is 13 amino acids long. V lost 6 bases, J lost 6 bases, and 14 bases lay in between. The CDR3 region has the DNA TGTGCCAGCAGCCCCCGGGCCCCAGATGGCTACACCTTC. It is translated as CASSPRAPDGYTF.

The genes are TRBV9 and TRBJ2-6; either TRBD1 or TRBD2 may supply D (7 bases each). The germline V and J ends were trimmed by 4 bases and 0 bases, with 11 bases remaining between them. Looked up from germline, CDR1 is SGDLS and CDR2 is YYNGEE. The CDR3 covers 16 residues. The CDR3 sequence: CASSPRGGSGANVLTF. CDR3 sequence (DNA): TGTGCCAGCAGCCCCAGGGGGGGCTCTGGGGCCAACGTCCTGACTTTC.

This clone was seen a handful of times. The J gene is TRBJ2-7, the V gene TRBV11-2; D possibly matches TRBD1 or TRBD2 (6 bases each). The V gene lost 5 bases and the J gene lost 3 bases, with 17 bases spanning the gap. The CDR3 is made up of 15 amino acids. Germline V gene sequence: CDR1 SGHAT, CDR2 FQNNGV. The CDR3 loop is CASSPVRGRNYEQYF. DNA of the CDR3: TGTGCCAGCAGCCCCGTTCGGGGGCGCAACTACGAGCAGTACTTC.

This clone was counted a single time. The CDR3 protein is CASSVRQTAKNEKLFF. CDR3 sequence (DNA): TGTGCCAGCAGCGTCCGCCAGACCGCCAAAAATGAAAAACTGTTTTTT. The chain recombines TRBV11-2 with TRBJ1-4; D gene ambiguous. There are 16 residues in the CDR3. V lost 5 bases and J 5 bases, leaving 18 bases between the germline ends. CDR1 and CDR2 from the germline V gene are SGHAT and FQNNGV.

The J gene is TRBJ2-2, the V gene TRBV19; 8 bases map to TRBD1. Trimming removed 3 bases from V and 3 bases from J; junction bases left unmatched: 3. This CDR3 comprises 15 residues. Germline CDR1 LNHDA, CDR2 SQIVND (reference sequence). The CDR3 loop is CASSIRGRDTGELFF. The CDR3 DNA reads as TGTGCCAGTAGTATCAGGGGGCGAGACACCGGGGAGCTGTTTTTT.

The chain employs TRBV7-2 and TRBJ2-1; possible D gene TRBD2, 5 bases. Between the trimmed V and J ends, which lost 1 base and 9 bases, there was a span of 16 bases. The germline V gene has CDR1 SGHTA and CDR2 FQGNSA. The CDR3 consists of 15 residues. DNA of the CDR3: TGTGCCAGCAGCTTAGAGCCTAGCCGGTCACTTGAGCAGTTCTTC. Its protein is CASSLEPSRSLEQFF.

This chain links TRBV7-9 with TRBJ1-2; a possible D gene is TRBD1 (5 bases). Trimming stripped 2 bases from V and 4 bases from J, with 8 bases between. The CDR3 extends over 13 amino acids. Germline V lookup: CDR1 SEHNR, CDR2 FQNEAQ (reference sequence). Written as DNA, the CDR3 is TGTGCCAGCAGCTTAACACAGGCCTATGGCTACACCTTC. Translation: CASSLTQAYGYTF.

The chain couples TRBV19 to TRBJ2-1; D gene unclear. V was pared by 4 bases and J by 2 bases, with 6 bases between. The length of the CDR3 is 13 residues. Looked up from germline, CDR1 is LNHDA and CDR2 is SQIVND (reference sequence). The CDR3 region is CASSRLAYNEQFF. The CDR3 DNA follows: TGTGCCAGTAGTAGGCTAGCCTACAATGAGCAGTTCTTC.

This sequence joins TRBV15 and TRBJ2-5; a possible D gene is TRBD2 (6 bases). V lost 5 bases to trimming and J lost 1 base, with 17 bases between them. CDR1 is LNHNV, CDR2 YYDKDF, per germline (reference sequence). The CDR3 has 16 residues. For the CDR3, the DNA is TGTGCCACCAGCTCTGGGGGGTTGACGTCCCAAGAGACCCAGTACTTC. Its translation: CATSSGGLTSQETQYF.

J is TRBJ1-1 and V is TRBV5-1; maybe TRBD1 (5 bases). The CDR3 totals 13 residues. V shed 4 bases and J shed 2 bases, with 9 bases lying between them. The germline V gene encodes CDR1 SGHRS and CDR2 YFSETQ. CDR3 loop: CASSQGTNTEAFF. In nucleotides, the CDR3 is TGCGCCAGCAGCCAAGGGACCAACACTGAAGCTTTCTTT.

This clone has a single count. This chain joins TRBV6-1 and TRBJ1-2; D is undetermined. The CDR3 loop spans 13 amino acids. Per the germline V gene, CDR1 is MNHNS and CDR2 is SASEGT. V lost 2 bases, J lost 7 bases, and 11 bases lay in between. The CDR3 DNA is TGTGCCAGCAGTGAATGGAGACACCTTGGCTACACCTTC. Its protein product is CASSEWRHLGYTF.

There are a few counts of this clone. The chain combines TRBV10-2 with TRBJ1-4; D perhaps matches TRBD1 (5 bases). The CDR3 runs 13 residues. The ends were cut back, 4 bases at V and 3 bases at J, with 6 bases in the middle. CDR1 WSHSY and CDR2 SAAADI come from the germline V gene. CDR3 region: CASSGQSNEKLFF. The DNA for the CDR3 is TGCGCCAGCAGTGGACAGTCTAATGAAAAACTGTTTTTT.

J is TRBJ2-7 and V is TRBV15; the match to TRBD2 covers 7 bases. With 5 bases clipped from V and 3 bases from J, the junction kept 10 bases outside the gene matches. The CDR3 spans 15 residues. The germline V gene encodes CDR1 LNHNV and CDR2 YYDKDF (reference sequence). For the CDR3, the DNA is TGTGCCACCAGCCGCATAATAGCGGGCCTCTACGAGCAGTACTTC. Amino acids: CATSRIIAGLYEQYF.